This T cell receptor (beta chain) was captured in a study of OX40 agonist ivuxolimab in advanced cancers. Study overall: It was permissible to have had prior anti-PD-1, anti-PD-L1 or anti-CTLA-4 therapy, and under 45% had some.

The assay was immunoSEQ multiplex PCR, and TCRdb's table has in-frame clones only and misses some. There are about 87,000 clones in the sample; around 87% occur only once, and around 1.6% lies in the top ten. The length of the CDR3 is 16 residues. The V gene end was trimmed by 0 bases and the J gene end by 3 bases; junction bases not matched to a gene: 3. Germline V gene lookup returns CDR1 SGHTA and CDR2 FQGNSA. The chain employs TRBV7-2 and TRBJ2-3, with 10 bases identical to TRBD2. The TCR originated in an adult with an advanced solid tumor such as melanoma, head and neck, liver or kidney cancer. Sequencing used CD4+ or CD8+ T cells sorted from blood, obtained in a trial of the OX40 agonist ivuxolimab. The CDR3 sequence: CASSLASGRKTDTQYF. CDR3 DNA sequence: TGTGCCAGCAGCTTAGCTAGCGGGAGGAAAACAGATACGCAGTATTTT.